The present TCR beta chain was sequenced within a study of blood T cells in healthy people across ages. General study points: A conclusive naive versus antigen-experienced comparison was prevented by the unsorted PBMCs.

Isolating PBMCs gave at least 6.5 million of these cells per sample. This CDR3 is built from 14 residues. CDR1 and CDR2 from the germline V gene are SGHTA and FQGNSA. Trimming left V 5 bases short and J 6 bases short, with 17 bases between. About this clonotype itself: What it binds is not known.

For the second PCR, which ran for about 6 to 11 cycles, a sample-barcoded 5' primer and a J-beta primer mix were used. TCRdb itself ran the 5' RACE reads through MiXCR, one entry per CDR3 protein. This sample has about 970,000 distinct CDR3 sequences, with around 54% found just once. This chain links TRBV7-2 with TRBJ2-7; D uncertain. The receptor comes from an older woman in good health. The specimen was blood. The CDR3 region has the DNA TGTGCCAGCAGCGTCCAGAGTGCGTCTAGCGAGCAGTACTTC. Translation: CASSVQSASSEQYF.